This T cell receptor beta chain came from a study of CD8 T cells in ankylosing spondylitis. Findings and caveats of the study: A TCR beta motif made of roughly eight highly homologous variants seemed typical of ankylosing spondylitis blood. Significant enrichment of disease-linked clones was reported in matched ankylosing spondylitis synovial fluid. Prior literature has documented some motif variants in synovial fluid and blood from reactive arthritis.

This clonotype was counted many times. The antigen remains undetermined. By quantitative 5'-RACE with molecular barcodes, the TCR beta libraries were made. TCRdb called the 5' RACE reads again in MiXCR, with one record for every CDR3 protein. Counted here are 200,000 to 300,000 distinct CDR3 sequences, around 25% occurring once; the ten biggest clones make up more than 0.6%. The V and J ends lost 4 bases and 5 bases, in that order; junction bases with no gene match: 8. Germline CDR1 is SQVTM and CDR2 is ANQGSEA. The CDR3 is made up of 15 amino acids. The sample comprised blood, either unsorted or a sorted T cell fraction (not recorded which). The receptor was derived from a male donor with ankylosing spondylitis or in good health (not recorded which). The J gene is TRBJ1-1, the V gene TRBV29-1, with TRBD1 matching 12 bases. CDR3 DNA: TGCAGCGTTGGGTTCGGGACAGGGGGCAGGACTGAAGCTTTCTTT. Its protein is CSVGFGTGGRTEAFF.